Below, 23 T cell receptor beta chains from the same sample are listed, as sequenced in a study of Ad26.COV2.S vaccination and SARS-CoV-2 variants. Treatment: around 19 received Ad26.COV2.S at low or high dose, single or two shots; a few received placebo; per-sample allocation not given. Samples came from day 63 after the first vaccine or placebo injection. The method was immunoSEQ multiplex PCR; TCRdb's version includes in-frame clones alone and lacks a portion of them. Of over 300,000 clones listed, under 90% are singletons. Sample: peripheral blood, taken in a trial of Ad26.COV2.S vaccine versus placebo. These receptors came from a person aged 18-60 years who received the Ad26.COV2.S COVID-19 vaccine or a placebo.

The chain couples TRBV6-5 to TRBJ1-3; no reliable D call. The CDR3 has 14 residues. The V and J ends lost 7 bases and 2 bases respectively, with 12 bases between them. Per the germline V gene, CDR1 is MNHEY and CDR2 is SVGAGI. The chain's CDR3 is CASTLGEAGNTIYF. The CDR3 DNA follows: TGTGCCAGCACCCTCGGGGAGGCTGGAAACACCATATATTTT.

This chain's CDR3 is CASSLLGGIGNQPQHF. The CDR3 coding sequence is TGTGCCAGCAGTTTATTAGGGGGCATAGGCAATCAGCCCCAGCATTTT. The chain recombines TRBV27 with TRBJ1-5; 7 positions agree with TRBD1. Germline V gives CDR1 MNHEY, CDR2 SMNVEV (reference sequence). The CDR3 is made up of 16 amino acids. V dropped 1 base and J dropped 2; count of bases not matched to a gene: 5.

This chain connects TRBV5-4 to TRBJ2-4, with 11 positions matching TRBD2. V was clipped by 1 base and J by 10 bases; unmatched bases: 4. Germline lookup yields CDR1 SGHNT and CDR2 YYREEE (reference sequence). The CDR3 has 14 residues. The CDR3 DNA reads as TGTGCCAGCAGCTTGTTGGCTAGCGGGGGGATTCAGTACTTC. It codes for CASSLLASGGIQYF.

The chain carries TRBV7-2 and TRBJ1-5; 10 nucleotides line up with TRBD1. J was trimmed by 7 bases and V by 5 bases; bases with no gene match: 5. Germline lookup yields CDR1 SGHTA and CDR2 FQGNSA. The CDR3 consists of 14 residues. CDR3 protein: CASSEDRGGQPQHF. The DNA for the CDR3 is TGTGCCAGCAGCGAGGACAGGGGGGGACAGCCCCAGCATTTT.

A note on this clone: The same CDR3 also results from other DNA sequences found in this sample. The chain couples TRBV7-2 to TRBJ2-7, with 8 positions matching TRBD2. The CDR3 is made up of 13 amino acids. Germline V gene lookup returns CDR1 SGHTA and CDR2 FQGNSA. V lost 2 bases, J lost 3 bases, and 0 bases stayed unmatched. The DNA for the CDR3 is TGTGCCAGCAGCTTAACTAGCGGCTACGAGCAGTACTTC. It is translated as CASSLTSGYEQYF.

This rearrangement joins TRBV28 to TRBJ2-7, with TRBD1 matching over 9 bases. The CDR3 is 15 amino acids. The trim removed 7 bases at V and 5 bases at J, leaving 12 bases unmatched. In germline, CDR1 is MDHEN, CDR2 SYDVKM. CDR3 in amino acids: CASIPTGTGSHEQYF. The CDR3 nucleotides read TGTGCCAGCATTCCCACCGGGACAGGGAGCCACGAGCAGTACTTC.

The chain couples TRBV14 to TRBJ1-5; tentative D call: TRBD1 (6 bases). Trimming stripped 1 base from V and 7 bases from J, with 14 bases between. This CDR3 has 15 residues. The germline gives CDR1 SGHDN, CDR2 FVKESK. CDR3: CASSQVRGGGQPQHF. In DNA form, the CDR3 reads TGTGCCAGCAGCCAAGTGAGGGGGGGCGGACAGCCCCAGCATTTT.

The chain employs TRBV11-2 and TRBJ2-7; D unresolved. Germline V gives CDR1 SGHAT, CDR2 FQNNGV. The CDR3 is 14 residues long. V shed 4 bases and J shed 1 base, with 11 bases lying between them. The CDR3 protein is CASSWIFESYEQYF. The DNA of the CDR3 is TGTGCCAGCAGCTGGATATTCGAGTCCTACGAGCAGTACTTC.

The CDR3 region is CASSPRGVGSPLHF. CDR3 nucleotide sequence: TGTGCCAGCAGTCCAAGGGGAGTTGGTTCACCCCTCCACTTT. This chain uses TRBV27 with TRBJ1-6; D is perhaps TRBD1 (5 bases). Looked up from germline, CDR1 is MNHEY and CDR2 is SMNVEV (reference sequence). This CDR3 contains 14 residues. V was trimmed by 5 bases and J by 9 bases, leaving 14 bases between them.

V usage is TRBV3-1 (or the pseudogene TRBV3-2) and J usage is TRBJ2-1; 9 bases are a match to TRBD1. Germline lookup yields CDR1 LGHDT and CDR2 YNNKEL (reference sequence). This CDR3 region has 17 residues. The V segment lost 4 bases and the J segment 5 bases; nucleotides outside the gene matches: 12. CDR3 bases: TGTGCCAGCAGCCCTCATTCCGGGACAGGGAAGGACAATGAGCAGTTCTTC. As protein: CASSPHSGTGKDNEQFF.

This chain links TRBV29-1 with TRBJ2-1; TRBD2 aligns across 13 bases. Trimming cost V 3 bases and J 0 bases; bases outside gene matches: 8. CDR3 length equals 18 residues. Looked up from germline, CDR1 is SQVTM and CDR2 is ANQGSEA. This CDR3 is CSVEGLAGQESSYNEQFF. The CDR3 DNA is TGCAGCGTTGAGGGACTAGCGGGGCAAGAAAGCTCCTACAATGAGCAGTTCTTC.

The CDR3 loop is CASSRVWSANPGYTF. The CDR3 DNA follows: TGCGCCAGCAGCCGGGTCTGGAGCGCCAACCCTGGCTACACCTTC. The chain carries TRBV4-3 and TRBJ1-2; no firm D call. The CDR3 contains 15 residues. V dropped 4 bases and J dropped 7 bases, with 19 bases sitting between them. Germline loops: CDR1 LGHNA, CDR2 YSLEER.

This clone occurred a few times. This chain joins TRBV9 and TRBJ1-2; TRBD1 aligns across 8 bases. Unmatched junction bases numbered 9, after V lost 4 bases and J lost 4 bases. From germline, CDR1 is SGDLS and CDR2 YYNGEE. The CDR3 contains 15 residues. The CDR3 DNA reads TGTGCCAGCAGCCCTCGACAGGGGCAAGGCTATGGCTACACCTTC. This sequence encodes CASSPRQGQGYGYTF. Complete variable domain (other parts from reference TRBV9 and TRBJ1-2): DSGVTQTPKHLITATGQRVTLRCSPRSGDLSVYWYQQSLDQGLQFLIQYYNGEERAKGNILERFSAQQFPDLHSELNLSSLELGDSALYFCASSPRQGQGYGYTFGSGTRLTVV.

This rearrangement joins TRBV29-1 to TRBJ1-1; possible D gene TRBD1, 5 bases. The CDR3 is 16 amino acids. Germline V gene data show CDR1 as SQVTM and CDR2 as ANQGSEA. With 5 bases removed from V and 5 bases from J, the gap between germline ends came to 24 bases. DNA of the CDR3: TGCAGCGTTTCCGATCCTGGCCGGAGGGGAGGGACTGAAGCTTTCTTT. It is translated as CSVSDPGRRGGTEAFF.

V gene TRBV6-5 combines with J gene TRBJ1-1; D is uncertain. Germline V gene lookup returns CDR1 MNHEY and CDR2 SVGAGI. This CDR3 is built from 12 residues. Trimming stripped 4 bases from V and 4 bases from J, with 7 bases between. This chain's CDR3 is CASSSTATEAFF. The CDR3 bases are TGTGCCAGCAGTTCCACCGCCACTGAAGCTTTCTTT.

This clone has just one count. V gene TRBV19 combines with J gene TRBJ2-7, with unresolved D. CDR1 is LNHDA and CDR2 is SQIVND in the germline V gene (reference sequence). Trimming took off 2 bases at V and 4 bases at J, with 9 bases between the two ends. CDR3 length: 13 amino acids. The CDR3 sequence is CASSIRPEYEQYF. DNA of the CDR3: TGTGCCAGTAGTATAAGACCAGAATACGAGCAGTACTTC.

The CDR3: CASSPPSGSTGEQFF. The CDR3 region has the DNA TGTGCCAGCTCACCACCTAGCGGGAGTACGGGTGAGCAGTTCTTC. The chain couples TRBV18 to TRBJ2-1; 9 bases are shared with TRBD2. In germline, CDR1 is KGHSH, CDR2 LQKENI. There are 15 residues in the CDR3. V gave up 0 bases and J gave up 9 bases; unmatched junction bases: 6. Combining the CDR3 with reference TRBV18 and TRBJ2-1 gives the whole variable domain NAGVMQNPRHLVRRRGQEARLRCSPMKGHSHVYWYRQLPEEGLKFMVYLQKENIIDESGMPKERFSAEFPKEGPSILRIQQVVRGDSAAYFCASSPPSGSTGEQFFGPGTRLTVL.

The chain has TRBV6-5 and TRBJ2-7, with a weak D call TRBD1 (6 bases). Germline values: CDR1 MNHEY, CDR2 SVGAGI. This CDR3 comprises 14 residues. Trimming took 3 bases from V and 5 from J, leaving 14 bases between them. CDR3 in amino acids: CASSYRSGAHEQYF. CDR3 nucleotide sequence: TGTGCCAGCAGTTATAGGTCAGGGGCCCACGAGCAGTACTTC.

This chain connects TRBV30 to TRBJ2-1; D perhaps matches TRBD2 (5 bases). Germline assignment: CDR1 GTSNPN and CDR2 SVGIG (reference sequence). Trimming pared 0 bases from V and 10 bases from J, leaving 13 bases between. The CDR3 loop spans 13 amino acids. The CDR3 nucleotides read TGTGCCTGGAGTGTAAGGGATGGCGGGGAGCAGTTCTTC. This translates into CAWSVRDGGEQFF.

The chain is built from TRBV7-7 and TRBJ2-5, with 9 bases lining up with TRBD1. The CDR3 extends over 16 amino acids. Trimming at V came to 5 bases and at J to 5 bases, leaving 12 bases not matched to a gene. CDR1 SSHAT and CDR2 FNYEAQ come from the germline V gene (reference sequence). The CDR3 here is CASSVLGTGIPETQYF. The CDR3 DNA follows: TGTGCCAGCAGCGTCCTCGGGACAGGGATTCCCGAGACCCAGTACTTC.

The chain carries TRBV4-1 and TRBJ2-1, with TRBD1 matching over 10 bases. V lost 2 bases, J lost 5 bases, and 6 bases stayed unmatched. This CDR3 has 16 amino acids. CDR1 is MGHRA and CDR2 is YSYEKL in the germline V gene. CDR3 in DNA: TGCGCCAGCAGCCAACCCCGGGACAGGGGCCACAATGAGCAGTTCTTC. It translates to CASSQPRDRGHNEQFF.

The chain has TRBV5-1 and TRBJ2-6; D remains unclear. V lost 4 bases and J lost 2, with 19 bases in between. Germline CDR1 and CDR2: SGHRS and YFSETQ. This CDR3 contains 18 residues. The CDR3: CASSVNAQVYTGANVLTF. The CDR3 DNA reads TGCGCCAGCAGCGTGAACGCCCAAGTCTATACTGGGGCCAACGTCCTGACTTTC.

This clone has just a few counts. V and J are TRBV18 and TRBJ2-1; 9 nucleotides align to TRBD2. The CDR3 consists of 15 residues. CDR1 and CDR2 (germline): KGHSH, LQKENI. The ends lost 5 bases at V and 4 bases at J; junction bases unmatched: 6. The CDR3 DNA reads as TGTGCCAGCTCATATAGCGGGGGCTCTTACAATGAGCAGTTCTTC. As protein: CASSYSGGSYNEQFF.